The next 5 T cell receptor beta chains were all read from a single sample in a study of shared clonotypes between healthy human individuals (TCRdb year 2020). The library was obtained by the immunoSEQ multiplex PCR assay. In TCRdb, the immuneACCESS table is reduced to in-frame sequences with V and J assigned. These tables do not hold every clone; where another copy was compared, an unresolved V gene accounts for under half, and the others remain unexplained. For this sample there are about 2.3 million clones; over 85% appear just once. The ten most abundant clones make up 0.3% to 0.4% of the sample. The material sequenced was naive CD4+ T cells from PBMCs. What this sample's cell subset or site label stands for: CD45RA+ positively selected. All receptors come from a man aged 18-30 years in good health. Some clones in this sample may be carry-over from other donors' samples.

This rearrangement joins TRBV28 to TRBJ2-2; D is possibly TRBD2 (5 bases). There are 18 residues in the CDR3. Trimming stripped 2 bases from V and 6 bases from J, with 22 bases between. Germline CDR1 and CDR2: MDHEN and SYDVKM. CDR3 coding DNA: TGTGCCAGCAGTTTACCGGGCTCCCGGGGTGGGATGGCCGGGGAGCTGTTTTTT. It yields the protein CASSLPGSRGGMAGELFF.

The chain employs TRBV19 and TRBJ1-5; 7 nucleotides match TRBD1. With 7 bases clipped from V and 9 bases from J, the junction kept 15 bases outside the gene matches. Per the germline V gene, CDR1 is LNHDA and CDR2 is SQIVND (reference sequence). The CDR3 has 15 amino acids. The CDR3 DNA sequence: TGTGCCAGTACCCCACTCGACAGGGTCCCGGGGCCCCAGCATTTT. Its protein product is CASTPLDRVPGPQHF.

A word on this clone: The sample holds other DNA sequences that translate to the same CDR3. The chain employs TRBV18 and TRBJ2-7; 13 bases are a match to TRBD2. Unmatched junction bases numbered 2, after V lost 3 bases and J lost 0 bases. The CDR3 consists of 16 residues. The V gene's germline CDR1 is KGHSH and CDR2 LQKENI. The CDR3 DNA reads TGTGCCAGCTCACCGAGGACTAGCGGGAGCTCCTACGAGCAGTACTTC. It encodes CASSPRTSGSSYEQYF.

The rearrangement uses TRBV18 and TRBJ2-2; maybe TRBD1 (6 bases). V lost 2 bases and J lost 6, with 13 bases in between. The CDR3 is 15 residues long. Germline V gives CDR1 KGHSH, CDR2 LQKENI. CDR3 sequence reads: CASSPRQGKPGELFF. The CDR3 DNA sequence: TGTGCCAGCTCACCAAGGCAGGGGAAACCCGGGGAGCTGTTTTTT.

The chain employs TRBV11-2 and TRBJ2-1; weak D call: TRBD2 (5 bases). This CDR3 spans 14 amino acids. The germline CDR1 and CDR2 sequences are SGHAT and FQNNGV. Trimming took 5 bases from V and 6 from J, leaving 14 bases between them. CDR3 sequence: CASSPQGSGNEQFF. The CDR3 bases are TGTGCCAGCAGCCCCCAAGGGAGCGGCAATGAGCAGTTCTTC.